This T cell receptor (beta chain) was sequenced for a study of cytomegalovirus exposure and HLA in healthy donors. PCR was performed using 60 Vbeta and 13 Jbeta primers. The data were produced by immunoSEQ multiplex PCR, yet TCRdb's version contains in-frame clones alone and is incomplete. The sample consists of some 100,000 clones, about 85% of them appearing once. With regard to this clone: Antigen: not known.

Overall study findings and caveats: The likely explanation for a cluster of highly shared sequence variants was sequencing artifact. With later analysis, a missense DCLRE1C variant became linked to TCR beta V- and J-gene trimming.

Sequenced sample: PBMCs. The TCR sequence derives from a young man in good health and CMV-seronegative.

The CDR3 loop reads CASRASGRAPAETQYF. For the CDR3, the DNA is TGTGCCAGCAGGGCTAGCGGGAGGGCCCCGGCAGAGACCCAGTACTTC. J is TRBJ2-5 and V is TRBV2, with 12 bases matching TRBD2. The CDR3 has 16 residues. V shed 6 bases, J shed 4 bases, and the junction held 9 bases outside the gene matches. CDR1 and CDR2 from the germline V gene are SNHLY and FYNNEI.